The 26 T cell receptor beta chains in this list originate from one sample, sequenced in a study of response to subunit inactivated influenza vaccine. Each CDR3 protein is one row after TCRdb ran MiXCR on the RT-PCR reads. Of 500,000 to 600,000 distinct CDR3 sequences in the sample, about 7.6% were seen once. The material was PBMCs from blood, obtained roughly 24 months after vaccination. These receptors all stem from a man aged 50-75 years who received an inactivated influenza vaccine.

The gene calls are TRBV2 and TRBJ1-2, with D possibly being TRBD1 (6 bases). V was trimmed by 2 bases and J by 1 base, leaving 11 bases between them. CDR1 and CDR2 from the germline V gene are SNHLY and FYNNEI. The CDR3 loop spans 15 amino acids. The CDR3 nucleotides are TGTGCCAGCAGTGAATCTACAGGGCTTAACTATGGCTACACCTTC. This gives the protein CASSESTGLNYGYTF.

The chain links TRBV7-2 to TRBJ2-1; no firm D call. Germline values: CDR1 SGHTA, CDR2 FQGNSA. The CDR3 totals 15 residues. The V end was cut by 2 bases, the J end by 6 bases, with 14 bases between. CDR3 DNA: TGTGCCAGCAGCTTAACCCCTATAGCCGTCAATGAGCAGTTCTTC. Its protein is CASSLTPIAVNEQFF.

The CDR3 DNA reads TGCAGTGCTAGAGGGCGGGACAGGGGTCTCTCTGGGGCCAACGTCCTGACTTTC. Protein sequence: CSARGRDRGLSGANVLTF. The genes are TRBV20-1 and TRBJ2-6, with 10 bases matching TRBD1. CDR1 and CDR2 from the germline V gene are DFQATT and SNEGSKA (reference sequence). The junction had 6 bases not matched to a gene; V was cut back by 1 base and J by 0 bases. The CDR3 runs to 18 residues.

This clonotype was seen many times. The rearrangement uses TRBV5-5 and TRBJ2-5; 10 bases align to TRBD2. The trim removed 0 bases at V and 2 bases at J, leaving 1 base unmatched. Germline CDR1 SGHKS, CDR2 YYEKEE (reference sequence). There are 15 residues in the CDR3. The CDR3 reads CASSLVLAGQETQYF. The CDR3 nucleotides are TGTGCCAGCAGCTTGGTACTAGCGGGGCAAGAGACCCAGTACTTC. Complete variable domain (other parts from reference TRBV5-5 and TRBJ2-5): DAGVTQSPTHLIKTRGQQVTLRCSPISGHKSVSWYQQVLGQGPQFIFQYYEKEERGRGNFPDRFSARQFPNYSSELNVNALLLGDSALYLCASSLVLAGQETQYFGPGTRLLVL.

Only a few counts were recorded for this clonotype. The rearrangement links TRBV3-1 to TRBJ2-1; 12 bases map to TRBD2. Trimming removed 3 bases from V and 5 bases from J; junction bases left unmatched: 5. The CDR3 runs 16 residues. Germline V gives CDR1 LGHDT, CDR2 YNNKEL (reference sequence). CDR3 DNA sequence: TGTGCCAGCAGCCAGATTTCTAGCGGGAGGGACAATGAGCAGTTCTTC. Amino acid sequence: CASSQISSGRDNEQFF.

This clonotype was counted at least ten times. The genes are TRBV28 and TRBJ2-2; D is perhaps TRBD1 (6 bases). The CDR3 covers 15 residues. CDR1 is MDHEN, CDR2 SYDVKM, per germline. The germline V and J ends were trimmed by 8 bases and 2 bases, with 15 bases remaining between them. CDR3 sequence reads: CASGVQGANTGELFF. CDR3 sequence (DNA): TGTGCCAGCGGAGTACAGGGCGCCAACACCGGGGAGCTGTTTTTT.

This clonotype has only a few counts. This chain connects TRBV20-1 to TRBJ2-1; perhaps TRBD2 as D (5 bases). Germline V gives CDR1 DFQATT, CDR2 SNEGSKA (reference sequence). The V and J ends lost 5 bases and 9 bases respectively, with 17 bases between them. The CDR3 runs to 13 residues. The CDR3 nucleotides are TGCAGTGCTCTGGACTTACAGTGGGGTGAGCAGTTCTTC. Its protein product is CSALDLQWGEQFF.

There are many counts of this clonotype. CDR3 sequence: CSARDASRGAFF. The CDR3, as DNA: TGCAGTGCTAGAGATGCGTCGCGGGGGGCTTTCTTT. The chain uses TRBV20-1 and TRBJ1-1, with D possibly matching TRBD1 (5 bases). V was cut by 0 bases and J by 11 bases, with 13 bases left in between. The CDR3 loop spans 12 amino acids. The germline gives CDR1 DFQATT, CDR2 SNEGSKA (reference sequence).

This clonotype was seen repeatedly, ten times or more. The chain joins TRBV7-8 to TRBJ2-4; TRBD1 matches at 8 bases. Per germline, CDR1 SGHVS and CDR2 FQNEAQ. The J segment lost 6 bases and the V segment lost 5 bases, leaving 9 bases of the junction unmatched. This CDR3 is built from 15 residues. The CDR3 spells CASSGRGLDGNIQYF. Here the CDR3 DNA reads TGTGCCAGCAGCGGCAGGGGGCTGGATGGAAACATTCAGTACTTC.

The chain recombines TRBV10-3 with TRBJ1-5; possible D gene TRBD1, 6 bases. V was trimmed by 7 bases and J by 6 bases, leaving 13 bases between them. The CDR3 has 13 residues. From germline, CDR1 is ENHRY and CDR2 SYGVKD. DNA for the CDR3: TGTGCCATCACTGAAGGGGGAGCTCAGCCCCAGCATTTT. Protein product: CAITEGGAQPQHF.

This clonotype was counted many times. This chain uses TRBV29-1 with TRBJ2-7; 8 bases match TRBD2. The CDR3 contains 13 residues. Germline loops: CDR1 SQVTM, CDR2 ANQGSEA. Trimming took 4 bases from V and 3 from J; bases not matched to a gene: 5. The chain's CDR3 is CSVVLAGIYEQYF. CDR3 in DNA: TGCAGCGTTGTTTTAGCGGGAATCTACGAGCAGTACTTC.

This clonotype has just a few counts. V and J are TRBV6-5 and TRBJ2-7; D is perhaps TRBD1 or TRBD2 (5 bases each). V was pared by 0 bases and J by 2 bases, with 11 bases between. The CDR3 is 15 amino acids. The germline V gene encodes CDR1 MNHEY and CDR2 SVGAGI. The CDR3 DNA reads as TGTGCCAGCAGTTACTCGAGGGGCAGCCCCTACGAGCAGTACTTC. Its protein product is CASSYSRGSPYEQYF.

For the CDR3, the DNA is TGTGCCAGCAGCCTTGGGTTGCGAGGGGAGCTGTTTTTT. Residues: CASSLGLRGELFF. The rearrangement uses TRBV3-1 and TRBJ2-2; D not certain. The CDR3 has 13 residues. The V gene lost 4 bases and the J gene lost 8 bases, with 11 bases spanning the gap. Looked up from germline, CDR1 is LGHDT and CDR2 is YNNKEL (reference sequence).

This clonotype has a count of ten or more. The chain links TRBV10-3 to TRBJ1-3; D ambiguous. The CDR3 runs to 14 residues. Trimming removed 10 bases at V and 0 bases at J, with 13 bases between. Germline V gene data show CDR1 as ENHRY and CDR2 as SYGVKD. The CDR3 coding sequence is TGTGCCACCCTGGACCGAAACTCTGGAAACACCATATATTTT. Translating gives CATLDRNSGNTIYF.

This clonotype has only a few counts. The chain couples TRBV29-1 to TRBJ2-3; 8 positions agree with TRBD2. This CDR3 spans 15 amino acids. After removal of 6 bases from V and 5 bases from J, the junction contained 13 bases not matched to a gene. Germline V gene sequence: CDR1 SQVTM, CDR2 ANQGSEA. The CDR3 spells CSVGQAGVIGDTQYF. The CDR3 DNA reads TGCAGCGTCGGACAAGCGGGAGTGATAGGAGATACGCAGTATTTT.

This clonotype was counted a few times. The V and J genes are TRBV2 and TRBJ1-6, with D unresolved. Germline assignment: CDR1 SNHLY and CDR2 FYNNEI. V lost 9 bases and J 7 bases, leaving 10 bases between the germline ends. The CDR3 is made up of 12 amino acids. The CDR3 DNA sequence: TGTGCCAGTGGATCCGACAATTCACCCCTCCACTTT. Its protein product is CASGSDNSPLHF.

The chain joins TRBV20-1 to TRBJ2-5; 9 nucleotides line up with TRBD1. Germline assignment: CDR1 DFQATT and CDR2 SNEGSKA (reference sequence). V dropped 5 bases and J dropped 3; count of bases not matched to a gene: 10. The CDR3 totals 15 residues. The CDR3 protein is CSAERGTGYEETQYF. CDR3 coding DNA: TGCAGTGCTGAACGCGGGACAGGGTACGAAGAGACCCAGTACTTC.

The genes are TRBV20-1 and TRBJ2-3, with TRBD1 as a possible D gene (5 bases). V was shortened by 6 bases and J by 0 bases, with 13 bases between the two germline ends. The CDR3 spans 14 residues. Germline CDR1 is DFQATT and CDR2 is SNEGSKA (reference sequence). The CDR3 sequence is CSAPTVFSTDTQYF. CDR3 DNA sequence: TGCAGTGCCCCGACAGTGTTTAGCACAGATACGCAGTATTTT.

The rearrangement joins TRBV12-3 or TRBV12-4 to TRBJ2-2, with D possibly TRBD2 on 6 matching bases. V lost 1 base to trimming and J lost 0 bases, with 9 bases between them. CDR3 length: 16 amino acids. The CDR3 nucleotides are TGTGCCAGCAGTTTAGGTAGCGGAGCGAACACCGGGGAGCTGTTTTTT. Translating gives CASSLGSGANTGELFF.

In its sample, this clonotype was seen a few times. The chain recombines TRBV6-2 or TRBV6-3 with TRBJ1-5; weak D call: TRBD1 (6 bases). In germline, CDR1 is MNHEY, CDR2 SVGEGT. Deletions cut 5 bases from V and 10 bases from J, with 12 bases between. The CDR3 totals 12 residues. The CDR3 coding sequence is TGTGCCAGCAGTAAAACAGGGCAACCCCAGCATTTT. Translation: CASSKTGQPQHF.

The chain links TRBV6-6 to TRBJ2-1; D tentatively reads TRBD1 or TRBD2 (5 bases each). The CDR3 sequence is 12 residues long. Germline V CDR1 and CDR2: MNHNY, SVGAGI (reference sequence). V lost 6 bases and J 13 bases, leaving 16 bases between the germline ends. CDR3 in amino acids: CASRVRGSPQFF. In DNA form, the CDR3 reads TGTGCCAGCAGGGTCCGGGGCTCTCCCCAGTTCTTC.

This clonotype showed up just a few times. The chain has TRBV12-3 or TRBV12-4 and TRBJ2-2; no clear D gene. V shed 3 bases and J shed 3 bases, with 14 bases lying between them. There are 16 residues in the CDR3. This CDR3 reads CASSFGSTYDTGELFF. Here the CDR3 DNA reads TGTGCCAGCAGTTTCGGCAGTACATACGACACCGGGGAGCTGTTTTTT.

This chain connects TRBV6-2 or TRBV6-3 to TRBJ2-3, with 8 bases lining up with TRBD2. Germline values: CDR1 MNHEY, CDR2 SVGEGT. The CDR3 totals 12 residues. The V and J ends lost 7 bases and 6 bases, in that order; junction bases with no gene match: 3. CDR3 sequence (DNA): TGTGCCAGCACTAGCGGGCGGGATACGCAGTATTTT. Translated: CASTSGRDTQYF.

J is TRBJ2-5 and V is TRBV12-3 or TRBV12-4, with D perhaps TRBD2 (5 bases). This CDR3 contains 13 residues. Trimming shortened V by 5 bases and J by 5 bases, and 12 bases separated the two germline ends. CDR3 loop: CASSPIRGETQYF. CDR3 sequence (DNA): TGTGCCAGCAGTCCAATCCGCGGGGAGACCCAGTACTTC.

A few counts support this clonotype. The chain couples TRBV18 to TRBJ2-7; possible D gene TRBD2, 5 bases. Germline CDR1 and CDR2: KGHSH and LQKENI. V gave up 3 bases and J gave up 7 bases, with 13 bases separating them. The CDR3 extends over 13 amino acids. In DNA, the CDR3 is TGTGCCAGCTCACCGGGGTTGAGGGAGGAGCAGTACTTC. Translating gives CASSPGLREEQYF.

This clonotype was observed many times. The chain carries TRBV29-1 and TRBJ1-3; D gene unclear. The CDR3 consists of 12 residues. Germline V gene lookup returns CDR1 SQVTM and CDR2 ANQGSEA. Between the trimmed V and J ends, which lost 6 bases and 0 bases, there was a span of 6 bases. CDR3 coding DNA: TGCAGCGTGCAGGTCTCTGGAAACACCATATATTTT. This sequence encodes CSVQVSGNTIYF.